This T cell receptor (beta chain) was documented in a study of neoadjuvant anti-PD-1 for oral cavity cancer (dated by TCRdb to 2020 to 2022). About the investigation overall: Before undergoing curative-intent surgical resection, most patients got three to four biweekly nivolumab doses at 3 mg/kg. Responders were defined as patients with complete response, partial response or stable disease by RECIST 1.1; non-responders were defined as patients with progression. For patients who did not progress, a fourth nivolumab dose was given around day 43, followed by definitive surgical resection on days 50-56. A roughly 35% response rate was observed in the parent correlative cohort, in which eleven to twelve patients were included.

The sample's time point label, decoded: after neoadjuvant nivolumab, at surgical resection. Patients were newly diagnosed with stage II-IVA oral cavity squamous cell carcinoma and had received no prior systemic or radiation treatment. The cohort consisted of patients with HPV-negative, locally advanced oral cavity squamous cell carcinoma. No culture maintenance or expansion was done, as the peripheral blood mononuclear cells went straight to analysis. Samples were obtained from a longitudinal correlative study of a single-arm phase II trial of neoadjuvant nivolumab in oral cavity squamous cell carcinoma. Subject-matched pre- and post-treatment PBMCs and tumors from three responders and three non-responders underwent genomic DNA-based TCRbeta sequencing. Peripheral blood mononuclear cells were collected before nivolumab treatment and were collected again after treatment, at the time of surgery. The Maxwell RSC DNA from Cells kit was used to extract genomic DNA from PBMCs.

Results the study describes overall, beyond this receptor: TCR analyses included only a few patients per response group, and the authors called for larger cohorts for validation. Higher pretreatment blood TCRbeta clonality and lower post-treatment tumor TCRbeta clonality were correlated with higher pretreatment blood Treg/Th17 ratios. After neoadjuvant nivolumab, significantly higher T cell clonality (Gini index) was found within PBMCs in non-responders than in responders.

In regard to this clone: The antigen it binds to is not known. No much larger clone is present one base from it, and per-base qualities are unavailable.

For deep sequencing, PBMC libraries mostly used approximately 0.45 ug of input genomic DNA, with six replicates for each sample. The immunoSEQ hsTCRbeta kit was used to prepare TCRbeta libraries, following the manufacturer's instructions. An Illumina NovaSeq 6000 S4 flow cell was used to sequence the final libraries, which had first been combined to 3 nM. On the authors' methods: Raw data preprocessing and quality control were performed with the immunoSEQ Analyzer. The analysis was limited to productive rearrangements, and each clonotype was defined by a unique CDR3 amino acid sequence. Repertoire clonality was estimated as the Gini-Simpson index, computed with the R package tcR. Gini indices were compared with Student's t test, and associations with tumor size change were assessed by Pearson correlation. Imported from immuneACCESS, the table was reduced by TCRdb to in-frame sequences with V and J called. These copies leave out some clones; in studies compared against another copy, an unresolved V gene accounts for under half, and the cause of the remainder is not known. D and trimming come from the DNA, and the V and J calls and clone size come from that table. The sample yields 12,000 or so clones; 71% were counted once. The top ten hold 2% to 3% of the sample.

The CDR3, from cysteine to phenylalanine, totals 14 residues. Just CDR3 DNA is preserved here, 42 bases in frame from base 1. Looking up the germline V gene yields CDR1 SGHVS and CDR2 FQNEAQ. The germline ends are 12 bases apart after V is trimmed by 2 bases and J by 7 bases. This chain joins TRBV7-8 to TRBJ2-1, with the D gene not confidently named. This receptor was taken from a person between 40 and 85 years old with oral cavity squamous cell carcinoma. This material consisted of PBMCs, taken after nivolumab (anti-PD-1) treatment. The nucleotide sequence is TGTGCCAGCAGCTTAAGGAGACTGATAAATGAGCAGTTCTTC. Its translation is CASSLRRLINEQFF.